This entry features one TCR beta chain sequence. The antigen is unknown. Indicated time point: week 11, during vaccination. Every vaccine dose comprised 300 ug of mutant IDH1 20-mer peptide plus topical imiquimod. This sample is drawn from a study of a mutant IDH1 vaccine in newly diagnosed glioma. Between the trimmed V and J ends, which lost 2 bases and 4 bases, there was a span of 12 bases. The germline CDR1 and CDR2 sequences are MNHEY and SMNVEV (reference sequence). The CDR3 is 15 amino acids. Data came from immunoSEQ multiplex PCR; TCRdb stores just in-frame clones and leaves some out. The repertoire holds over 95,000 clones, with roughly nine tenths as singletons.

The TCR comes from a woman aged 50 to 60 with glioma. The material was PBMCs, obtained from a glioma patient whose treatment included an IDH1 peptide vaccine. The chain carries TRBV27 and TRBJ1-5; tentative D call: TRBD1 (6 bases). The CDR3 sequence: CASSLRGAGNQPQHF. The DNA of the CDR3 is TGTGCCAGCAGTTTAAGGGGGGCTGGAAATCAGCCCCAGCATTTT.